The TCR beta chain described here comes from a study of early T cells in non-severe SARS-CoV-2 infection. cDNA molecules, individually, were tagged with unique molecular identifiers. TCRdb re-derived calls from the 5' RACE reads in MiXCR, one entry per CDR3 protein. The profile shows about 56,000 distinct CDR3 sequences, about 11% of them singletons. There are 11 residues in the CDR3. Trimming stripped 7 bases from V and 2 bases from J, with 5 bases between. Germline V CDR1 and CDR2: SNHLY, FYNNEI. Sequencing input: whole blood. The rearrangement links TRBV2 to TRBJ1-2; D perhaps matches TRBD1 (5 bases). The TCR originated in an adult who was a healthcare worker with PCR-confirmed SARS-CoV-2 infection or an uninfected control (not recorded which). CDR3 DNA sequence: TGTGCCAGCACAGGGAACTATGGCTACACCTTC. Encoded protein: CASTGNYGYTF.